The 10 T cell receptor beta chains in this list originate from one sample, sequenced in a study of T cells in Graves' hyperthyroidism and ophthalmopathy. Amplification of TCR beta CDR3 regions used RNA as the template. The HTBI primer set served for first-round RT-PCR of the TCR CDR3. TCRdb re-called the multiplex PCR reads with MiXCR, one entry per CDR3 protein. The sample carries roughly 300,000 distinct CDR3 sequences, 21% recorded once. Sample: blood. These receptors originate from a woman aged 45-65 years with Graves' hyperthyroidism.

This clonotype was seen ten or more times. This chain links TRBV27 with TRBJ1-1, with TRBD1 matching 9 bases. V shed 5 bases and J 1 base; nucleotides not matched to a gene: 8. Germline V gene data show CDR1 as MNHEY and CDR2 as SMNVEV (reference sequence). This CDR3 spans 16 amino acids. CDR3 amino acids: CASSIQQGARNTEAFF. The DNA of the CDR3 is TGTGCCAGCAGTATACAACAGGGGGCGCGGAACACTGAAGCTTTCTTT.

This clonotype was seen at least ten times. V gene TRBV10-2 combines with J gene TRBJ2-2; the D gene is possibly TRBD1 (5 bases). Germline V CDR1 and CDR2: WSHSY, SAAADI. The V gene lost 2 bases and the J gene lost 1 base, with 8 bases spanning the gap. CDR3 length equals 15 residues. This CDR3 reads CASSEPRGNTGELFF. As DNA, the CDR3 is TGCGCCAGCAGTGAGCCTAGGGGGAACACCGGGGAGCTGTTTTTT.

The rearrangement uses TRBV15 and TRBJ1-5, with D unclear. Trimming removed 0 bases at V and 0 bases at J, with 6 bases between. The CDR3 is made up of 15 amino acids. From germline, CDR1 is LNHNV and CDR2 YYDKDF (reference sequence). CDR3: CATSRDKLSNQPQHF. CDR3 bases: TGTGCCACCAGCAGAGATAAACTTAGCAATCAGCCCCAGCATTTT.

This clonotype occurred a few times. The chain employs TRBV9 and TRBJ1-1; no clear D gene. The CDR3 has 17 residues. The germline V gene encodes CDR1 SGDLS and CDR2 YYNGEE. Trimming removed 0 bases at V and 0 bases at J, with 15 bases between. The CDR3 nucleotides read TGTGCCAGCAGCGTAGGGCCGGGCGTCAGCCTGAACACTGAAGCTTTCTTT. The encoded protein is CASSVGPGVSLNTEAFF.

This clonotype was recorded at least ten times. This chain links TRBV6-1 with TRBJ2-3, with 8 bases lining up with TRBD2. Germline V CDR1 and CDR2: MNHNS, SASEGT. The junction had 5 bases not matched to a gene; V was cut back by 6 bases and J by 0 bases. The CDR3 contains 15 residues. CDR3 in DNA: TGTGCCAGCAGATCTAGCGGGTCTAGCACAGATACGCAGTATTTT. Amino acid sequence: CASRSSGSSTDTQYF.

The chain couples TRBV6-1 to TRBJ2-7, with D possibly TRBD1 on 5 matching bases. This CDR3 is built from 15 residues. Trimming removed 3 bases at V and 7 bases at J, with 19 bases between. In germline, CDR1 is MNHNS, CDR2 SASEGT. CDR3 nucleotides: TGTGCCAGCAGTGACCCCGGCAGGGTAACTCGTGAGCAGTACTTC. Protein product: CASSDPGRVTREQYF.

The rearrangement uses TRBV7-9 and TRBJ2-1, with TRBD1 matching 10 bases. V trimming: 3 bases; J trimming: 7 bases; junction bases outside the gene matches: 12. CDR1 SEHNR and CDR2 FQNEAQ come from the germline V gene (reference sequence). The CDR3 consists of 17 residues. The CDR3 is CASSFLAEGQGRNEQFF. The CDR3, as DNA: TGTGCCAGCAGCTTTCTAGCAGAGGGACAGGGGCGGAATGAGCAGTTCTTC.

The gene calls are TRBV28 and TRBJ2-3; D is possibly TRBD2 (6 bases). V lost 4 bases and J 1 base, leaving 27 bases between the germline ends. CDR1 is MDHEN, CDR2 SYDVKM, per germline. The CDR3 contains 20 residues. As DNA, the CDR3 is TGTGCCAGCAGTTCCCCCGATGCAGCGGGCCTCGCCTGGGGCACAGATACGCAGTATTTT. Encoded protein: CASSSPDAAGLAWGTDTQYF.

With regard to this clonotype: A read error may explain this, as a much larger clone is one base away. The rearrangement uses TRBV7-9 and TRBJ1-1; D is possibly TRBD1 (5 bases). The CDR3 consists of 14 residues. The V gene's germline CDR1 is SEHNR and CDR2 FQNEAQ (reference sequence). The CDR3 nucleotides are TGTGCCCGCAGCTTAGGGGCCGCTTTGGGTGGAGCTTTCTTT. It is translated as CARSLGAALGGAFF. The entire variable domain, with the rest obtained from reference TRBV7-9 and TRBJ1-1, is as follows: DTGVSQNPRHKITKRGQNVTFRCDPISEHNRLYWYRQTLGQGPEFLTYFQNEAQLEKSRLLSDRFSAERPKGSFSTLEIQRTEQGDSAMYLCARSLGAALGGAFFGQGTRLTVV.

V and J are TRBV2 and TRBJ2-1, with 11 bases that match TRBD2. After removal of 4 bases from V and 5 bases from J, the junction contained 4 bases not matched to a gene. The length of the CDR3 is 15 residues. Germline CDR1 SNHLY, CDR2 FYNNEI. For the CDR3, the DNA is TGTGCCAGCAGTGGGACTAGCGGGTTACACAATGAGCAGTTCTTC. Protein: CASSGTSGLHNEQFF.